Listed below are T cell receptor beta chains from one sample, sequenced in a study. Each CDR3 protein gets one entry after TCRdb re-called the RT-PCR reads with MiXCR. The sample carries almost 700,000 distinct CDR3 sequences, 11% to 15% recorded once. The sequenced sample consisted of memory CD4+ T cells from blood. The source of these receptors is a female donor in good health, serving as a healthy control. The CDR3 runs from the conserved cysteine through the conserved F or W. The order of the fields is clone size, J gene, V gene, CDR3 protein. For some rows the clone size is stated as once, few or many, or as a class when expanded; others skip it.

clone_size: many
j_call: TRBJ2-1
v_call: TRBV6-2/TRBV6-3
cdr3_aa: CASSPTPNEQFF

clone_size: -
j_call: TRBJ1-6
v_call: TRBV7-3
cdr3_aa: CASSLKGFSYNSPLHF

clone_size: many
j_call: TRBJ1-1
v_call: TRBV12-3/TRBV12-4
cdr3_aa: CASSFDTEAFF

clone_size: -
j_call: TRBJ2-1
v_call: TRBV15
cdr3_aa: CATSRDGAYNEQFF

clone_size: -
j_call: TRBJ1-2
v_call: TRBV11-2
cdr3_aa: CASSLAATSQANYGYTF

clone_size: many
j_call: TRBJ2-1
v_call: TRBV20-1
cdr3_aa: CSASLANHNEQFF

clone_size: few
j_call: TRBJ2-2
v_call: TRBV27
cdr3_aa: CASSLLALAGGPSTGELFF

clone_size: few
j_call: TRBJ2-1
v_call: TRBV5-1
cdr3_aa: CASSLPRDGNNEQFF

clone_size: -
j_call: TRBJ1-2
v_call: TRBV28
cdr3_aa: CASSVAPTGSYGYTF

clone_size: -
j_call: TRBJ1-1
v_call: TRBV15
cdr3_aa: CATSKDRGREAFF

clone_size: few
j_call: TRBJ1-2
v_call: TRBV5-1
cdr3_aa: CASSLVPGNYGYTF

clone_size: -
j_call: TRBJ2-7
v_call: TRBV7-2
cdr3_aa: CASSLVAEGRYEQYF

clone_size: -
j_call: TRBJ2-1
v_call: TRBV9
cdr3_aa: CASSERLAGGGYNEQFF

clone_size: -
j_call: TRBJ2-1
v_call: TRBV7-8
cdr3_aa: CASSGGMSSYNEQFF

clone_size: -
j_call: TRBJ1-1
v_call: TRBV20-1
cdr3_aa: CSARDPRTGGWNTEAFF

clone_size: -
j_call: TRBJ2-7
v_call: TRBV20-1
cdr3_aa: CSAKAARGVSEQYF

clone_size: -
j_call: TRBJ1-4
v_call: TRBV3-1
cdr3_aa: CASSQDLGVEKLFF

clone_size: -
j_call: TRBJ1-2
v_call: TRBV24-1
cdr3_aa: CATMDREYGYTF

clone_size: -
j_call: TRBJ2-1
v_call: TRBV5-1
cdr3_aa: CASSLVGTGRSNEQFF

clone_size: few
j_call: TRBJ1-2
v_call: TRBV14
cdr3_aa: CASSQVRNYGYTF

clone_size: -
j_call: TRBJ2-5
v_call: TRBV20-1
cdr3_aa: CSARDAPLPTQYF

clone_size: -
j_call: TRBJ1-2
v_call: TRBV10-3
cdr3_aa: CAITPDRARVYGYTF

clone_size: few
j_call: TRBJ1-2
v_call: TRBV28
cdr3_aa: CASSRWGQPGIVSYGYTF

clone_size: -
j_call: TRBJ2-3
v_call: TRBV6-2/TRBV6-3
cdr3_aa: CASSTGLVETDTQYF

clone_size: -
j_call: TRBJ2-7
v_call: TRBV28
cdr3_aa: CASSGGQFHEQYF

clone_size: many
j_call: TRBJ1-5
v_call: TRBV5-1
cdr3_aa: CASSFGEWNQPQHF

clone_size: few
j_call: TRBJ2-1
v_call: TRBV15
cdr3_aa: CATSRDLSGRAGNEQFF

clone_size: -
j_call: TRBJ2-3
v_call: TRBV20-1
cdr3_aa: CSAALVEIRTDTQYF

clone_size: -
j_call: TRBJ2-3
v_call: TRBV5-1
cdr3_aa: CASSSGQGAVGTDTQYF

clone_size: many
j_call: TRBJ2-7
v_call: TRBV20-1
cdr3_aa: CSAPSKGVGYEQYF

clone_size: -
j_call: TRBJ2-1
v_call: TRBV12-3/TRBV12-4
cdr3_aa: CASTPGTLSYNEQFF

clone_size: -
j_call: TRBJ1-1
v_call: TRBV7-8
cdr3_aa: CASFRGHAEAFF

clone_size: many
j_call: TRBJ2-1
v_call: TRBV7-2
cdr3_aa: CASSPGIDRIMFF

clone_size: -
j_call: TRBJ1-5
v_call: TRBV28
cdr3_aa: CASSRGQGLQPQHF

clone_size: -
j_call: TRBJ2-5
v_call: TRBV2
cdr3_aa: CANKQGRHETQYF

clone_size: few
j_call: TRBJ1-3
v_call: TRBV10-3
cdr3_aa: CAIWDIGNTIYF

clone_size: -
j_call: TRBJ2-3
v_call: TRBV5-1
cdr3_aa: CASSPAAGVLVDTQYF

clone_size: -
j_call: TRBJ1-1
v_call: TRBV7-9
cdr3_aa: CASSPSRPAEAFF

clone_size: many
j_call: TRBJ1-1
v_call: TRBV4-3
cdr3_aa: CASSQGSEHGTEAFF

clone_size: -
j_call: TRBJ1-1
v_call: TRBV7-8
cdr3_aa: CASSLAQTAGQKDTEAFF

clone_size: many
j_call: TRBJ2-7
v_call: TRBV6-6
cdr3_aa: CASSADRARTYEQYF

clone_size: many
j_call: TRBJ1-5
v_call: TRBV7-2
cdr3_aa: CASSKGGRQPQHF

clone_size: few
j_call: TRBJ2-7
v_call: TRBV3-1
cdr3_aa: CASSPLDRGVNEQYF